This TCR beta chain was sequenced during a study of cytomegalovirus exposure and HLA in healthy donors (dated by TCRdb to about 2017). With regard to the full study: The roughly 670 repertoires of the first cohort and the 95 to 150 validation repertoires were produced on the same platform, according to a later analysis. The study aimed to test whether cataloging public T cell receptors could reveal signatures of past pathogen exposure. The study combined high-throughput TCR immunosequencing, statistical association of individual TCRs with disease status, and machine learning to predict cytomegalovirus infection status. In addition to the first cohort of 650 to 800 subjects, a separate validation cohort of 120 different subjects was used.

Library construction relied on the immunoSEQ multiplex PCR assay. As for the original processing: A statistical classification framework was built to diagnose cytomegalovirus status from the catalog of TCR beta chain sequences. Sourced from immuneACCESS, this table was stored by TCRdb with only in-frame sequences that have V and J called. A share of the clones is absent; for the studies checked, an unresolved V gene accounts for under half, and the remainder has no known explanation. V and J calls and clone size are given by that table; D and trimming were obtained from the DNA. The sample table shows roughly 70,000 clones, and around 81% are seen once. The ten most abundant clones make up less than 3% of the sample. Cut back by 6 bases and 4 bases, the V and J ends lie 22 bases apart. Spanning cysteine to phenylalanine, the CDR3 consists of 17 amino acids. Of all the DNA, just the CDR3 is kept, 51 bases in frame from base 1. Taken from the germline V gene, the CDR1 and CDR2 loops are WSHSY and SAAADI.

Details on this clone: Its antigen is still unknown. No qualities accompany the bases; no much larger clone lies one base away.

The donors belonged to the validation cohort of about 120 subjects, which was separate from the roughly 670-subject first cohort. The paper as a whole reports these results and caveats: The validation cohort had no HLA typing available for a later analysis, so co-occurrence within that cohort was assessed over all 120 or so repertoires. The classifier was reported to diagnose cytomegalovirus status with high specificity and sensitivity in both the original and validation cohorts. In vitro tests confirmed that a few of the cytomegalovirus-associated TCR beta chains recognize cytomegalovirus antigens. Most TCR sequences were observed very rarely across donors, whereas some public TCRs were present in many individuals. A total of 150 to 200 TCR beta chains were listed by the study as associated with cytomegalovirus. Of the cluster scores, approximately 95% were above 0 in a later analysis, which found that TCRs clustered in the first cohort also tended to co-occur in the 110 or so validation repertoires. The authors suggested that the approach could potentially be generalized to other disease states and immunological phenotypes.

Here the chain combines TRBV10-2 and TRBJ2-1, with the D segment identity uncertain. The sample taken for sequencing was PBMCs. This TCR derives from a man aged 25 to 45 in good health and CMV-seronegative. The nucleotides are TGCGCCAGCAGCCGCGCCCCGACACGGAAAAGATACAATGAGCAGTTCTTC. This is translated as CASSRAPTRKRYNEQFF.